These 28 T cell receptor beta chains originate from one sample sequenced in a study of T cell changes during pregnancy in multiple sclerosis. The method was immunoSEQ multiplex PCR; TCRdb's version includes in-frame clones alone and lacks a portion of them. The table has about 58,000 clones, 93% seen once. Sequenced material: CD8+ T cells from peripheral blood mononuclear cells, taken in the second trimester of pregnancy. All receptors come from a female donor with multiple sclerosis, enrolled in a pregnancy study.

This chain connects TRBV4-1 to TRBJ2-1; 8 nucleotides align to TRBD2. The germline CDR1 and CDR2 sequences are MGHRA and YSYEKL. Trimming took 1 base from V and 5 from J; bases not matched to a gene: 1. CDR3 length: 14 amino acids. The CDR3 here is CASSQAGGNNEQFF. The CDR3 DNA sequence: TGCGCCAGCAGCCAAGCGGGGGGGAACAATGAGCAGTTCTTC.

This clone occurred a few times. CDR3 protein: CAWSLLQGTEAFF. The CDR3 nucleotides are TGTGCCTGGAGCCTTTTACAGGGAACTGAAGCTTTCTTT. V is TRBV30 and J is TRBJ1-1; D perhaps matches TRBD1 (6 bases). Trimming took off 3 bases at V and 5 bases at J, with 13 bases between the two ends. The length of the CDR3 is 13 residues. CDR1 and CDR2 from the germline V gene are GTSNPN and SVGIG (reference sequence).

CDR3 sequence reads: CASSLGWGGSDEQFF. As DNA, the CDR3 is TGTGCCAGCAGCTTAGGATGGGGGGGATCGGATGAGCAGTTCTTC. The gene calls are TRBV7-9 and TRBJ2-1; 7 nucleotides align to TRBD2. Germline V gene lookup returns CDR1 SEHNR and CDR2 FQNEAQ (reference sequence). The CDR3 is made up of 15 amino acids. V lost 1 base and J lost 8; bases outside the gene matches: 8.

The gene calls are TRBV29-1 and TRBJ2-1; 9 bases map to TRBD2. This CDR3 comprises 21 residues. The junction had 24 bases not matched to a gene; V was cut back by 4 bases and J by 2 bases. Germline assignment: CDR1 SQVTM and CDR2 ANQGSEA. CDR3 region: CSVGLIKGRGSGRAPYNEQFF. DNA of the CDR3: TGCAGCGTTGGTCTAATTAAGGGGAGGGGTAGCGGGAGAGCTCCCTACAATGAGCAGTTCTTC.

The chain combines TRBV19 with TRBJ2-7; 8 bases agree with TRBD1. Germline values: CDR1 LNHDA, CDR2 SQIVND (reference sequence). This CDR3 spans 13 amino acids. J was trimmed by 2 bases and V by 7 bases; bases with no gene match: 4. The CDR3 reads CASIGTGPYEQYF. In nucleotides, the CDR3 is TGTGCCAGTATTGGGACAGGCCCCTACGAGCAGTACTTC.

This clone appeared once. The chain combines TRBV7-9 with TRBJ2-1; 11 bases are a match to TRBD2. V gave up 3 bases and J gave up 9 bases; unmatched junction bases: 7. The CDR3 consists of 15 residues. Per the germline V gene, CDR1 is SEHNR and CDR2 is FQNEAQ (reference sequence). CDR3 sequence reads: CASSFLAGGLSEQFF. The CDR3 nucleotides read TGTGCCAGCAGCTTTTTAGCGGGGGGGCTAAGTGAGCAGTTCTTC.

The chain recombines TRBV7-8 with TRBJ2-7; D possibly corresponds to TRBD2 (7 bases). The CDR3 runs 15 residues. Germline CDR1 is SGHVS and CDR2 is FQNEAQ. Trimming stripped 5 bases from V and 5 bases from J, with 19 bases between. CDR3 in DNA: TGTGCCAGCAGCCCGGCTTCGGGGGGCGTTGACGAGCAGTACTTC. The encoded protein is CASSPASGGVDEQYF.

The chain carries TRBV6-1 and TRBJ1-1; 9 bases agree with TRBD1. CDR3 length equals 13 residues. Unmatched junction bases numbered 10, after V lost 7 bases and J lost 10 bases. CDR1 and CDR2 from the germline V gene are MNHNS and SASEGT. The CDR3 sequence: CASIQGQGLGAFF. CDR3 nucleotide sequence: TGTGCCAGCATTCAGGGACAGGGACTAGGAGCTTTCTTT.

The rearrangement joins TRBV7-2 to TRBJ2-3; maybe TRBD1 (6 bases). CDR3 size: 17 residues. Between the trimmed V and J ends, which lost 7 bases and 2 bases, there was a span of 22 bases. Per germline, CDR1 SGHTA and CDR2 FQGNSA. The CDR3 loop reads CASTLRPGRGITDTQYF. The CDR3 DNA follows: TGTGCCAGCACCCTAAGACCGGGCAGGGGCATCACAGATACGCAGTATTTT.

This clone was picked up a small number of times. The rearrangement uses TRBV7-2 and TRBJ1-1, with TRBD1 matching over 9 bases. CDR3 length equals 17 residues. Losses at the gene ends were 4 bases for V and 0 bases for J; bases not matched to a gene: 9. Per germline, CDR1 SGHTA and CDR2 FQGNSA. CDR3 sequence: CASSSPKGTGLNTEAFF. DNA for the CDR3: TGTGCCAGCAGCTCCCCCAAAGGGACAGGGCTGAACACTGAAGCTTTCTTT.

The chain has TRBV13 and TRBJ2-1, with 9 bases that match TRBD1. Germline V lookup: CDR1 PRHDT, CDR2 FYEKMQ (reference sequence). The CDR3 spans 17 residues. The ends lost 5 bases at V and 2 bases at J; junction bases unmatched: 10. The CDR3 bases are TGTGCCAGCAGCACCACATCCGGGACAGGGACCTACAATGAGCAGTTCTTC. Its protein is CASSTTSGTGTYNEQFF.

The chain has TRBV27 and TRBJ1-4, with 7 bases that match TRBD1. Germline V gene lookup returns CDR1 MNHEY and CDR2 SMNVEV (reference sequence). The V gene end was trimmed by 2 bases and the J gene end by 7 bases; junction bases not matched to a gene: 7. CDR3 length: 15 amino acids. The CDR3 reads CASSLRRQGGEKLFF. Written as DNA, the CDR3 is TGTGCCAGCAGTTTAAGGCGACAGGGTGGTGAAAAACTGTTTTTT.

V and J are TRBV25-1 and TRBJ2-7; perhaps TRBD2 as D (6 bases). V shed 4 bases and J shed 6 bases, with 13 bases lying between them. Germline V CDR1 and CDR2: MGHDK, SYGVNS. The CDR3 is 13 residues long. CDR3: CASSGIGGSEQYF. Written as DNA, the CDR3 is TGTGCCAGCAGTGGAATAGGAGGGAGCGAGCAGTACTTC.

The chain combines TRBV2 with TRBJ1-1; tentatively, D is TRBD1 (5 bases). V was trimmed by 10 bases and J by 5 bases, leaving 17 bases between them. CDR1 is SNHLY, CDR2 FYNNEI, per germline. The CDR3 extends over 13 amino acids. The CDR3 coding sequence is TGTGCCATCTCCTCTAGGGGAAAAACTGAAGCTTTCTTT. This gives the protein CAISSRGKTEAFF.

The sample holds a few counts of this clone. CDR3 residues: CASSPRRSGQGAYEQYF. For the CDR3, the DNA is TGTGCCAGCAGCCCCCGCAGGAGCGGACAGGGGGCCTACGAGCAGTACTTC. The V and J genes are TRBV7-2 and TRBJ2-7, with 10 bases that match TRBD1. The CDR3 runs 17 residues. Per germline, CDR1 SGHTA and CDR2 FQGNSA. Unmatched junction bases numbered 12, after V lost 5 bases and J lost 2 bases.

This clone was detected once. The CDR3 reads CASSLNTGELFF. CDR3 bases: TGCGCCAGCAGCCTTAACACCGGGGAGCTGTTTTTT. The V and J genes are TRBV5-1 and TRBJ2-2, with unresolved D. This CDR3 contains 12 residues. V was cut by 4 bases and J by 2 bases, with 3 bases left in between. The germline CDR1 and CDR2 sequences are SGHRS and YFSETQ.

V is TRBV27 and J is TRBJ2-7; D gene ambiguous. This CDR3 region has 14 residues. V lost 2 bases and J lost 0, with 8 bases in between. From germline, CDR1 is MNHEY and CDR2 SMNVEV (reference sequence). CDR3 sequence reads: CASSLTDRSYEQYF. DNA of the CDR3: TGTGCCAGCAGTTTAACAGATCGCTCCTACGAGCAGTACTTC.

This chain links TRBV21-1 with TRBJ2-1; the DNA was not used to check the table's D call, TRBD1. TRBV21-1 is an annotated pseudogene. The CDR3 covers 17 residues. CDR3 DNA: TGTGCCAGCAGCAAAGCGCTAGGGGGACACCTCTACAATGAGCAGTTCTTC. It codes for CASSKALGGHLYNEQFF.

CDR3 DNA sequence: TGCGCCAGCAGCTTCGGGCAGGGGGAAGACTATGGCTACACCTTC. It codes for CASSFGQGEDYGYTF. The rearrangement links TRBV5-1 to TRBJ1-2; the match to TRBD1 covers 7 bases. The junction had 7 bases not matched to a gene; V was cut back by 2 bases and J by 3 bases. The germline V gene encodes CDR1 SGHRS and CDR2 YFSETQ. There are 15 residues in the CDR3.

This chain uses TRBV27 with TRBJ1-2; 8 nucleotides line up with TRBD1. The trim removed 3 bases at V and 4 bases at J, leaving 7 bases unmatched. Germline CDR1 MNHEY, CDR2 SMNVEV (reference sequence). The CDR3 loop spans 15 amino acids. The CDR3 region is CASSLSGGGGYGYTF. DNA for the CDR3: TGTGCCAGCAGTTTGTCAGGGGGCGGGGGCTATGGCTACACCTTC.

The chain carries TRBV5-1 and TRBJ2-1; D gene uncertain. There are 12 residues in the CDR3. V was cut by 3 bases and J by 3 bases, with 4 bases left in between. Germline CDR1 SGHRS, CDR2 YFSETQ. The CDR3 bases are TGCGCCAGCAGCTCAGACTACAATGAGCAGTTCTTC. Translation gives CASSSDYNEQFF.

The CDR3 spells CASSAGVSGANVLTF. The DNA of the CDR3 is TGTGCCAGCAGCGCAGGGGTATCTGGGGCCAACGTCCTGACTTTC. The chain recombines TRBV9 with TRBJ2-6, with D perhaps TRBD1 (6 bases). The CDR3 extends over 15 amino acids. With 3 bases removed from V and 1 base from J, the gap between germline ends came to 8 bases. Germline loops: CDR1 SGDLS, CDR2 YYNGEE.

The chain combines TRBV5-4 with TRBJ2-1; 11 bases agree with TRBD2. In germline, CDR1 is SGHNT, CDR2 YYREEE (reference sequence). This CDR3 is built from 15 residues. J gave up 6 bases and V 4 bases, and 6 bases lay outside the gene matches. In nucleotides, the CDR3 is TGTGCCAGCAGCCTCGGGACTAGCGGACTCAATGAGCAGTTCTTC. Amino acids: CASSLGTSGLNEQFF. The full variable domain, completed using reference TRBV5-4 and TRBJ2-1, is ETGVTQSPTHLIKTRGQQVTLRCSSQSGHNTVSWYQQALGQGPQFIFQYYREEENGRGNFPPRFSGLQFPNYSSELNVNALELDDSALYLCASSLGTSGLNEQFFGPGTRLTVL.

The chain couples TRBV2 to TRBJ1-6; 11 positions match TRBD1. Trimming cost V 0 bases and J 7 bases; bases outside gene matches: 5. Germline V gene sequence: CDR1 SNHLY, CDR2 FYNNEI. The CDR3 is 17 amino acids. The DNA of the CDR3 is TGTGCCAGCAGTGAAGCGCCGGGACAGGGGGTAAATTCACCCCTCCACTTT. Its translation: CASSEAPGQGVNSPLHF.

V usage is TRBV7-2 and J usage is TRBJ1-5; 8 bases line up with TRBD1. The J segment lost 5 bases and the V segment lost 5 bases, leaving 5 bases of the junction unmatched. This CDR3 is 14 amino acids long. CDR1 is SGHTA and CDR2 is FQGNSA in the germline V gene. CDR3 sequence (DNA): TGTGCCAGCAGCCCCGGACAGGGCCATCAGCCCCAGCATTTT. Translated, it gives CASSPGQGHQPQHF.

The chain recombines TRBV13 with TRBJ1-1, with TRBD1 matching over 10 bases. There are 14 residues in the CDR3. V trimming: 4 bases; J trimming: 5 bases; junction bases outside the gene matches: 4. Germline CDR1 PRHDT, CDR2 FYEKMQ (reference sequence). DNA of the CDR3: TGTGCCAGCAGCTCCCGGGACAGGGGAACTGAAGCTTTCTTT. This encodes CASSSRDRGTEAFF.

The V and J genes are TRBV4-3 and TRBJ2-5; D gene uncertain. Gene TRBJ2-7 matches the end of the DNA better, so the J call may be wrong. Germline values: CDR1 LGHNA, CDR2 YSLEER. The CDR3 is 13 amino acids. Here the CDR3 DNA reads TGCGCCAGCAGCCAGAGTCTGACATACGAGCAGTACTTC. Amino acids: CASSQSLTYEQYF.

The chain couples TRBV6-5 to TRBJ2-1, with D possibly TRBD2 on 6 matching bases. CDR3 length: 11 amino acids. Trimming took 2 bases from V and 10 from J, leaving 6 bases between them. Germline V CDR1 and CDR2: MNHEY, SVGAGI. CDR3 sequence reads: CASSYGGEQFF. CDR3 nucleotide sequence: TGTGCCAGCAGTTACGGGGGGGAGCAGTTCTTC.